This entry features one T cell receptor (beta chain) sequence. Its antigen is not known. The study reverse transcribed the entire isolated RNA, so it sequenced expressed TCRB transcripts. Method: immunoSEQ multiplex PCR; TCRdb's copy keeps in-frame clones and lacks some. The sample carries 230,000 or so clones, 16% recorded once. There are 18 residues in the CDR3. V shed 0 bases and J 0 bases; nucleotides not matched to a gene: 6. Germline values: CDR1 SGHRS, CDR2 YFSETQ. The sample is drawn from a study of beta chain features in type 1 diabetes. Overall study: Healthy donors resembled patients in age, gender and cell yields.

One heparinised draw, averaging about 110 mL, was taken per donor. Populations isolated by sorting all had purity greater than 95%. Study-level results: Here, the possible influence of HLA type (on TCRB rearrangement) remained unresolved. People with Type 1 diabetes carried modestly yet significantly shorter TCRB CDR3s in all four CD4+ subsets.

Sequencing was done on a sample of naive CD4+ T cells from blood. The receptor comes from a man aged 25 to 40 with type 1 diabetes. V usage is TRBV5-1 and J usage is TRBJ2-6, with 7 nucleotides matching TRBD1. The CDR3 here is CASSLGGTETSGANVLTF. The CDR3 DNA is TGCGCCAGCAGCTTGGGAGGGACAGAGACCTCTGGGGCCAACGTCCTGACTTTC.